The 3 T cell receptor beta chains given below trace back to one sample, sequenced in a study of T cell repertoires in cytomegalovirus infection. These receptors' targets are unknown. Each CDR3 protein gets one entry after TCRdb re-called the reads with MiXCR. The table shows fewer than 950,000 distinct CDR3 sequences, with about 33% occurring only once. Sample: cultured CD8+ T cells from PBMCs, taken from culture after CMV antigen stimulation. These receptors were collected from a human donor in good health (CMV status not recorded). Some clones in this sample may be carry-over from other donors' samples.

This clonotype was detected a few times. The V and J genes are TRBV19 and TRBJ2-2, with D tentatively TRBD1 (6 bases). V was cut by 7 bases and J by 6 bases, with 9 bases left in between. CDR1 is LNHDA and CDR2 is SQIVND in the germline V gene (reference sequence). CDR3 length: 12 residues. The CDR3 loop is CASTWGPGELFF. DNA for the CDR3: TGTGCCAGTACCTGGGGGCCCGGGGAGCTGTTTTTT.

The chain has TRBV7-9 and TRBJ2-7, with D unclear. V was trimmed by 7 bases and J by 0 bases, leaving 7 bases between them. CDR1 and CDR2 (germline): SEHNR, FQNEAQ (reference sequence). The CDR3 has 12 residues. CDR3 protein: CASTLDSYEQYF. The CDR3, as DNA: TGTGCCAGCACCCTTGACTCCTACGAGCAGTACTTC.

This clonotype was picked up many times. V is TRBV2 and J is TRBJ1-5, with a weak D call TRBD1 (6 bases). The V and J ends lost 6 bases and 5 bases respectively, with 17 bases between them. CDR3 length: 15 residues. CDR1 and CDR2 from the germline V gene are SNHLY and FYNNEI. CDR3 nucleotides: TGTGCCAGCAGCGGATTTACAGGGAACGATCAGCCCCAGCATTTT. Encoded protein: CASSGFTGNDQPQHF.